The 20 T cell receptor beta chains below all came from one sample that was sequenced in a study of blood T cells in healthy people across ages. Together with a sample-barcoded 5' primer, a J-beta primer mix was included in a second PCR lasting about 6 to 12 cycles. TCRdb fed the 5' RACE reads into MiXCR, producing one record per CDR3 protein. The sample has fewer than 600,000 distinct CDR3 sequences; 25% to 35% are singletons. The same data also contributed to another study, on T cells of mothers and their children.

Sequences were obtained from blood. These receptors came from a boy aged 2 to 10 in good health.

The table lists this clonotype with a few counts. V gene TRBV20-1 combines with J gene TRBJ2-5, with a possible D match to TRBD2 (5 bases). V was shortened by 4 bases and J by 9 bases, with 12 bases between the two germline ends. The CDR3 totals 11 residues. CDR1 DFQATT and CDR2 SNEGSKA come from the germline V gene (reference sequence). Here the CDR3 DNA reads TGCAGTGCTACGCCCGAGAGGGCCCAGTACTTC. It yields the protein CSATPERAQYF.

This clonotype has a count of ten or more. This chain joins TRBV25-1 and TRBJ1-5; D is possibly TRBD1 (5 bases). This CDR3 is 15 amino acids long. Germline V gene lookup returns CDR1 MGHDK and CDR2 SYGVNS. Trimming removed 1 base from V and 2 bases from J, with 9 bases in between. This chain's CDR3 is CASSESQGGNQPQHF. The CDR3 nucleotides are TGTGCCAGCAGTGAATCCCAGGGAGGCAATCAGCCCCAGCATTTT.

The CDR3 sequence is CASSPEDGYYEQYF. CDR3 in DNA: TGCGCCAGCAGCCCCGAGGACGGATACTACGAGCAGTACTTC. V usage is TRBV4-1 and J usage is TRBJ2-7, with unresolved D. Germline CDR1 and CDR2: MGHRA and YSYEKL. V was shortened by 4 bases and J by 3 bases, with 13 bases between the two germline ends. The CDR3 is made up of 14 amino acids.

The V and J genes are TRBV6-1 and TRBJ2-3; 8 bases fit TRBD2. Germline values: CDR1 MNHNS, CDR2 SASEGT. The J segment lost 0 bases and the V segment lost 5 bases, leaving 10 bases of the junction unmatched. This CDR3 has 17 residues. The CDR3 nucleotides are TGTGCCAGCAGTCCTCCGGCCGGGACTAGGAGCACAGATACGCAGTATTTT. Its protein is CASSPPAGTRSTDTQYF.

This chain uses TRBV2 with TRBJ1-1; 7 nucleotides line up with TRBD1. Germline CDR1 and CDR2: SNHLY and FYNNEI. This CDR3 spans 14 amino acids. The ends lost 6 bases at V and 1 base at J; junction bases unmatched: 5. The CDR3 nucleotides read TGTGCCAGCAGCCTACAGGGGACGAACACTGAAGCTTTCTTT. Translation gives CASSLQGTNTEAFF.

This clonotype was detected only a few times. V gene TRBV7-8 combines with J gene TRBJ2-5; 7 bases fit TRBD1. CDR1 is SGHVS, CDR2 FQNEAQ, per germline. The CDR3 runs to 14 residues. The V segment lost 5 bases and the J segment 5 bases; nucleotides outside the gene matches: 8. In DNA form, the CDR3 reads TGTGCCAGCAGCCTGGGGACAGCCTGGGAGACCCAGTACTTC. Translating it yields CASSLGTAWETQYF.

In this sample, this clonotype turned up many times. The gene calls are TRBV29-1 and TRBJ2-5, with TRBD2 identical over 14 bases. CDR3 length: 17 amino acids. Unmatched junction bases numbered 12, after V lost 5 bases and J lost 4 bases. Per the germline V gene, CDR1 is SQVTM and CDR2 is ANQGSEA. CDR3 sequence reads: CSVQGLAGDQVGETQYF. The DNA for the CDR3 is TGCAGCGTTCAGGGACTAGCGGGAGACCAGGTGGGAGAGACCCAGTACTTC.

The sample holds a few counts of this clonotype. This rearrangement joins TRBV7-8 to TRBJ1-1; possibly TRBD1 for D (6 bases). Germline V gene lookup returns CDR1 SGHVS and CDR2 FQNEAQ. The V end lost 1 base, the J end lost 1 base, and 10 bases lay between the germline ends. There are 15 residues in the CDR3. CDR3 region: CASSLEGDENTEAFF. The CDR3 DNA follows: TGTGCCAGCAGCTTAGAGGGGGACGAGAACACTGAAGCTTTCTTT.

The chain is built from TRBV4-3 and TRBJ2-1, with 12 nucleotides matching TRBD2. The trim removed 1 base at V and 4 bases at J, leaving 5 bases unmatched. The CDR3 length is 17 residues. Per germline, CDR1 LGHNA and CDR2 YSLEER. CDR3 in amino acids: CASSQVPSGRGYNEQFF. The DNA for the CDR3 is TGCGCCAGCAGCCAAGTCCCTAGCGGGAGGGGTTACAATGAGCAGTTCTTC.

The chain recombines TRBV2 with TRBJ2-7; D may be TRBD1 (7 bases). Gene TRBJ2-5 matches the end of the DNA better, so the J call may be wrong. CDR3 length: 15 residues. Germline-derived CDR1 and CDR2 are SNHLY and FYNNEI. CDR3 loop: CASRAGFYRGETQYF. The CDR3 nucleotides are TGTGCCAGCAGGGCGGGATTTTACAGGGGAGAGACCCAGTACTTC.

V gene TRBV7-2 combines with J gene TRBJ1-1; TRBD1 is a possible D gene (5 bases). The V gene's germline CDR1 is SGHTA and CDR2 FQGNSA. Trimming stripped 6 bases from V and 6 bases from J, with 14 bases between. The CDR3 spans 13 residues. CDR3 amino acids: CASSIPGLPEAFF. The CDR3 DNA reads as TGTGCCAGCAGTATACCGGGGCTGCCTGAAGCTTTCTTT.

This clonotype has just a few counts. The chain has TRBV30 and TRBJ1-2, with D uncertain. The CDR3 is made up of 12 amino acids. Germline V CDR1 and CDR2: GTSNPN, SVGIG (reference sequence). Trimming pared 4 bases from V and 0 bases from J, leaving 6 bases between. This CDR3 reads CAWNKANYGYTF. The DNA for the CDR3 is TGTGCCTGGAATAAGGCTAACTATGGCTACACCTTC.

Notes on this clonotype: The conserved final phenylalanine or tryptophan is absent from the CDR3, which likely points to a read error. This sequence joins TRBV10-3 and TRBJ2-5; maybe TRBD1 (5 bases). V shed 3 bases and J shed 6 bases, with 8 bases lying between them. Germline lookup yields CDR1 ENHRY and CDR2 SYGVKD. CDR3 length: 12 residues. CDR3 in amino acids: CAISEPGKTQYS. CDR3 nucleotides: TGTGCCATCAGTGAACCAGGGAAGACCCAGTACTCC.

This clonotype has more than one count but fewer than ten. CDR3: CASSVQREGREGNEQFF. Written as DNA, the CDR3 is TGTGCCAGCAGCGTCCAGCGGGAGGGCCGAGAGGGCAATGAGCAGTTCTTC. This chain uses TRBV9 with TRBJ2-5, with 10 bases lining up with TRBD2. The J call may be faulty, since TRBJ2-1 better matches the DNA end. Germline CDR1 SGDLS, CDR2 YYNGEE. The CDR3 loop spans 17 amino acids.

The rearrangement links TRBV5-1 to TRBJ2-5; maybe TRBD2 (7 bases). The V gene's germline CDR1 is SGHRS and CDR2 YFSETQ. The CDR3 is 16 residues long. V was shortened by 2 bases and J by 3 bases, with 17 bases between the two germline ends. The CDR3 protein is CASSFGGLAGEETQYF. CDR3 coding DNA: TGCGCCAGCAGCTTCGGGGGCCTTGCGGGAGAAGAGACCCAGTACTTC.

V is TRBV7-2 and J is TRBJ2-7; D possibly corresponds to TRBD2 (6 bases). Trimming cost V 4 bases and J 8 bases, with 12 bases left between them. Germline-derived CDR1 and CDR2 are SGHTA and FQGNSA. The CDR3 contains 12 residues. CDR3 sequence (DNA): TGTGCCAGCAGCTCGTCCGGGACTCAGCAGTACTTC. Amino acid sequence: CASSSSGTQQYF.

The chain couples TRBV3-1 to TRBJ2-3; TRBD2 agrees at 10 bases. The CDR3 runs 19 residues. Germline loops: CDR1 LGHDT, CDR2 YNNKEL (reference sequence). V gave up 0 bases and J gave up 2 bases; unmatched junction bases: 11. DNA of the CDR3: TGTGCCAGCAGCCAAGATCCGGCTAGCGGGAGTCCCAACACAGATACGCAGTATTTT. This translates into CASSQDPASGSPNTDTQYF.

The V call is TRBV12-3 or TRBV12-4, the J call TRBJ2-5, with 9 positions matching TRBD2. Near its end, the DNA agrees better with TRBJ2-1, so the J call may be wrong. This CDR3 comprises 16 residues. CDR3 protein: CASSSRASGNHNEQFF. CDR3 DNA: TGTGCCAGCAGTTCTAGGGCTAGCGGGAACCACAATGAGCAGTTCTTC.

The rearrangement links TRBV3-1 to TRBJ2-7; D gene unclear. The CDR3 is 14 residues long. V lost 0 bases and J 0 bases, leaving 6 bases between the germline ends. The germline gives CDR1 LGHDT, CDR2 YNNKEL (reference sequence). The CDR3 spells CASSQDALSYEQYF. The DNA for the CDR3 is TGTGCCAGCAGCCAAGATGCCCTCTCCTACGAGCAGTACTTC.

A single count supports this clonotype. V is TRBV5-1 and J is TRBJ2-5; 15 nucleotides match TRBD2. V shed 4 bases, J shed 5 bases, and the junction held 6 bases outside the gene matches. CDR1 and CDR2 (germline): SGHRS, YFSETQ. This CDR3 comprises 16 residues. CDR3 bases: TGCGCCAGCAGCCCAGGAGGACTAGCGGGAGGGGAGACCCAGTACTTC. Amino acids: CASSPGGLAGGETQYF.